This T cell receptor beta chain was sequenced for a study of cytomegalovirus exposure and HLA in healthy donors. In the PCR, 60 Vbeta and 13 Jbeta primers were used. The method was immunoSEQ multiplex PCR; TCRdb's version includes in-frame clones alone and lacks a portion of them. The table records about 210,000 clones, over 75% of them present only once. Germline V CDR1 and CDR2: SGHRS, YFSETQ. V was pared by 0 bases and J by 2 bases, with 5 bases of the junction left unmatched. This CDR3 is 16 amino acids long. Sample: PBMCs. The V and J genes are TRBV5-1 and TRBJ2-3; TRBD2 matches 8 bases. The TCR was taken from a woman in her fifties or sixties in good health and CMV-seropositive. CDR3: CASSLVPGGNTDTQYF. CDR3 DNA sequence: TGCGCCAGCAGCTTGGTGCCGGGGGGGAACACAGATACGCAGTATTTT. The full variable domain, its missing parts supplied by reference TRBV5-1 and TRBJ2-3, is KAGVTQTPRYLIKTRGQQVTLSCSPISGHRSVSWYQQTPGQGLQFLFEYFSETQRNKGNFPGRFSGRQFSNSRSEMNVSTLELGDSALYLCASSLVPGGNTDTQYFGPGTRLTVL.